The present entry profiles one TCR beta chain with its context. Relative to the germline gene, one junction end is altered; a read error may explain this. This study enrolled people aged roughly 18 to 100 from around 26 US geographic areas. Donors were grouped by their self-reported clinical history. The study counted Cohort 3 donors as recovered given two negative PCRs, clearance, or symptom resolution. The CDR3 sequence is 13 residues long. The V gene's germline CDR1 is MDHEN and CDR2 SYDVKM. Measured with immunoSEQ multiplex PCR; TCRdb has only the in-frame clones, and not every one. The sample consists of over 250,000 clones, about nine tenths of them appearing once. These data originate in a study of blood T cell repertoires in COVID-19. Background on the study: The United States, Italy and Spain were the sources of the acute and convalescent COVID-19 samples.

This TCR was sampled from a young woman who had recovered from COVID-19. The chain has TRBV28 and TRBJ2-7, with 9 bases matching TRBD1. Sequenced material: PBMCs or T cells enriched from blood (not recorded which). CDR3 protein: CASSPPPPGQGSF. CDR3 nucleotide sequence: TGTGCCAGCAGTCCTCCTCCCCCGGGACAGGGCTCCTTC.